The sample holds a few counts of the clone carrying this TCR beta chain. Its antigen is undetermined. Every TCR beta cDNA library bore unique molecular identifiers. TCRdb ran MiXCR on the PCR reads and lists one entry per CDR3 protein. In the table there are 350,000 to 500,000 distinct CDR3 sequences, approximately 39% of which are singletons. This specimen comes from a study of post-analysis software for immune sequencing data. The CDR3 contains 13 residues. From germline, CDR1 is KGHDR and CDR2 SFDVKD. V lost 5 bases to trimming and J lost 9 bases; unmatched junction nucleotides: 7. Study results and caveats: Several TRBV segments occurring more often in patients than controls included TRBV5-6, TRBV5-1 and TRBV20-1.

This TCR came from a girl aged 2 to 10 with multiple sclerosis. The sequenced sample was blood. V is TRBV24-1 and J is TRBJ1-2; TRBD1 matches 8 bases. DNA for the CDR3: TGTGCCACCAGTGGCTCAGGGGGCAGAAGCTACACCTTC. Translating it yields CATSGSGGRSYTF.